Each of the 20 T cell receptor beta chains below was sequenced from the same sample in a study of human T cells and chemical hapten exposure. MiXCR, applied by TCRdb to the RACE reads, yields one record per CDR3 protein. The repertoire includes 300,000 to 450,000 distinct CDR3 sequences, 5.5% of them detected once, and under 9.5% sits in the top ten. The time point is: pre-sensitization, week 0. The treatment: therapeutic diphenylcyclopropenone sensitization with weekly scalp DPC. The sample was whole blood, taken in connection with sensitization to the hapten diphenylcyclopropenone (DPC). These TCRs come from a woman between 18 and 29 years old with alopecia areata. Some clones in this sample may be carry-over from other donors' samples.

This clonotype was observed many times. This chain uses TRBV12-3 or TRBV12-4 with TRBJ2-3; TRBD2 matches 7 bases. This CDR3 is built from 19 residues. With 4 bases clipped from V and 1 base from J, the junction kept 17 bases outside the gene matches. The CDR3 loop is CASSYPETSRGGGTDTQYF. The CDR3 nucleotides are TGTGCCAGCAGTTACCCCGAGACTAGCCGCGGGGGAGGCACAGATACGCAGTATTTT.

This clonotype has a count of ten or more. The junction and the germline gene differ at one end; a read error may be behind it. The J gene is TRBJ2-3, the V gene TRBV11-2; no clear D. This CDR3 is built from 13 residues. Germline lookup yields CDR1 SGHAT and CDR2 FQNNGV. CDR3 nucleotide sequence: TGTGCCAGCAGGTTAGACGTGGCAGATACGCAGTATTTT. It is translated as CASRLDVADTQYF.

The chain recombines TRBV5-1 with TRBJ2-3; D gene ambiguous. The CDR3 extends over 14 amino acids. CDR1 is SGHRS and CDR2 is YFSETQ in the germline V gene. V was cut by 5 bases and J by 4 bases, with 14 bases left in between. CDR3 in DNA: TGCGCCAGCAGAGAGGCCGTACGGGCAGATACGCAGTATTTT. Translating it yields CASREAVRADTQYF.

This clonotype was seen at least ten times. V gene TRBV29-1 combines with J gene TRBJ1-3; 7 nucleotides agree with TRBD1. Trimming at V came to 7 bases and at J to 2 bases, leaving 2 bases not matched to a gene. The CDR3 consists of 12 residues. Germline-derived CDR1 and CDR2 are SQVTM and ANQGSEA. CDR3 sequence reads: CSAGTAGNTIYF. In nucleotides, the CDR3 is TGCAGCGCAGGGACAGCTGGAAACACCATATATTTT.

Concerning this clonotype: Compared with germline, one end of the junction differs, possibly owing to a read error. The rearrangement uses TRBV7-9 and TRBJ1-1, with D unclear. This CDR3 has 11 residues. Germline CDR1 and CDR2: SEHNR and FQNEAQ (reference sequence). The CDR3 spells CASSGLTEAFF. In DNA form, the CDR3 reads TGCGCCAGCAGTGGGCTGACTGAAGCTTTCTTT.

Ten or more counts support this clonotype. The V and J genes are TRBV5-6 and TRBJ2-3; D is perhaps TRBD2 (6 bases). Looked up from germline, CDR1 is SGHDT and CDR2 is YYEEEE. CDR3 length: 18 residues. The V end was cut by 3 bases, the J end by 4 bases, with 24 bases between. The CDR3 is CASSSNFEEGLWADTQYF. The CDR3 DNA reads as TGTGCCAGCAGCTCGAATTTCGAAGAGGGACTTTGGGCAGATACGCAGTATTTT.

Many counts were recorded for this clonotype. The V and J genes are TRBV20-1 and TRBJ2-6; tentatively, D is TRBD2 (7 bases). Germline values: CDR1 DFQATT, CDR2 SNEGSKA (reference sequence). With 6 bases removed from V and 0 bases from J, the gap between germline ends came to 18 bases. The CDR3 consists of 17 residues. This CDR3 reads CSAELWGGNSGANVLTF. The CDR3 DNA is TGCAGTGCCGAACTGTGGGGGGGCAACTCTGGGGCCAACGTCCTGACTTTC.

This rearrangement joins TRBV3-1 to TRBJ2-5, with D perhaps TRBD1 or TRBD2 (6 bases each). V was clipped by 4 bases and J by 3 bases, with 12 bases between them. CDR1 and CDR2 from the germline V gene are LGHDT and YNNKEL (reference sequence). CDR3 size: 14 residues. This CDR3 is CASSLVGGKETQYF. The CDR3 region has the DNA TGTGCCAGCAGCCTGGTGGGGGGCAAAGAGACCCAGTACTTC.

This clonotype was observed a few times. The V call is TRBV3-1, the J call TRBJ1-5; D possibly corresponds to TRBD1 (5 bases). There are 15 residues in the CDR3. Looked up from germline, CDR1 is LGHDT and CDR2 is YNNKEL (reference sequence). V lost 2 bases and J lost 5, with 13 bases in between. Here the CDR3 reads CASSQTDGGDQPQHF. CDR3 DNA: TGTGCCAGCAGCCAAACCGATGGGGGGGATCAGCCCCAGCATTTT.

This clonotype was detected ten times or more. The gene calls are TRBV4-3 and TRBJ2-1, with D possibly being TRBD1 (6 bases). Trimming shortened V by 1 base and J by 6 bases, and 13 bases separated the two germline ends. This CDR3 comprises 15 residues. Germline V gives CDR1 LGHNA, CDR2 YSLEER. CDR3 DNA sequence: TGCGCCAGCAGCCAAGTAATGCTCAGGGGCAATGAGCAGTTCTTC. Protein product: CASSQVMLRGNEQFF.

This clonotype was seen repeatedly, ten times or more. This chain uses TRBV28 with TRBJ2-7; a weak D match, TRBD1 (6 bases). Germline CDR1 reads MDHEN; CDR2 reads SYDVKM. V lost 7 bases to trimming and J lost 6 bases, with 19 bases between them. The CDR3 consists of 14 residues. The CDR3 spells CASNTLAGEVEQYF. CDR3 DNA sequence: TGTGCCAGCAACACCTTGGCAGGGGAAGTCGAGCAGTACTTC.

This clonotype was recorded a few times. The rearrangement joins TRBV6-5 to TRBJ1-1, with 7 bases that match TRBD1. Per germline, CDR1 MNHEY and CDR2 SVGAGI. V lost 6 bases, J lost 14 bases, and 18 bases stayed unmatched. CDR3 length equals 14 residues. In DNA, the CDR3 is TGTGCCAGCAGGACAGGGAATTTCCCCTTGTCGATCTTCTTT. Protein product: CASRTGNFPLSIFF.

The chain carries TRBV18 and TRBJ1-5; D gene unclear. Per the germline V gene, CDR1 is KGHSH and CDR2 is LQKENI. V lost 3 bases, J lost 0 bases, and 9 bases lay in between. The CDR3 contains 15 residues. CDR3 loop: CASSPEIDSNQPQHF. CDR3 DNA sequence: TGTGCCAGCTCACCTGAAATAGATAGCAATCAGCCCCAGCATTTT.

This rearrangement joins TRBV7-9 to TRBJ1-1; D not resolved. In germline, CDR1 is SEHNR, CDR2 FQNEAQ (reference sequence). Trimming cost V 0 bases and J 4 bases, with 9 bases left between them. This CDR3 has 14 residues. The CDR3, as DNA: TGTGCCAGCAGCTTAGCAGCCCTCGGCACTGAAGCTTTCTTT. Its protein is CASSLAALGTEAFF.

The chain combines TRBV9 with TRBJ2-2; perhaps TRBD2 as D (5 bases). Trimming took off 2 bases at V and 4 bases at J, with 12 bases between the two ends. Per germline, CDR1 SGDLS and CDR2 YYNGEE. The CDR3 loop spans 15 amino acids. The CDR3 protein is CASSVRTSSTGELFF. The CDR3 DNA reads TGTGCCAGCAGCGTTAGGACTTCCTCCACCGGGGAGCTGTTTTTT.

The V call is TRBV5-6, the J call TRBJ2-7; 7 nucleotides line up with TRBD1. The J segment lost 3 bases and the V segment lost 4 bases, leaving 13 bases of the junction unmatched. The CDR3 spans 16 residues. The germline V gene encodes CDR1 SGHDT and CDR2 YYEEEE. The CDR3 loop reads CASSRLAGTVLYEQYF. The CDR3 bases are TGTGCCAGCAGCCGCTTAGCCGGGACAGTCCTCTACGAGCAGTACTTC.

This chain links TRBV6-6 with TRBJ2-7; perhaps D is TRBD1 or TRBD2 (5 bases each). The CDR3 has 14 residues. The V and J ends lost 6 bases and 7 bases respectively, with 19 bases between them. Germline V gene data show CDR1 as MNHNY and CDR2 as SVGAGI (reference sequence). CDR3 region: CASRTGTPRMEQYF. As DNA, the CDR3 is TGTGCCAGCAGGACCGGGACCCCCCGAATGGAGCAGTACTTC.

This clonotype was found many times. This chain links TRBV6-5 with TRBJ2-6, with D perhaps TRBD1 (5 bases). In germline, CDR1 is MNHEY, CDR2 SVGAGI. CDR3 length equals 17 residues. Trimming removed 1 base at V and 1 base at J, with 11 bases between. CDR3 nucleotides: TGTGCCAGCAGTTACTTCCACAGGAGTTCTGGGGCCAACGTCCTGACTTTC. This sequence encodes CASSYFHRSSGANVLTF.

The J gene is TRBJ1-5, the V gene TRBV18, with 8 bases aligning to TRBD1. Germline CDR1 reads KGHSH; CDR2 reads LQKENI. This CDR3 spans 15 amino acids. Trimming removed 6 bases from V and 4 bases from J; junction bases left unmatched: 8. The CDR3 nucleotides read TGTGCCAGCTCCTGGGGACAGGCAGCGAATCAGCCCCAGCATTTT. Protein product: CASSWGQAANQPQHF. The full variable domain, in which reference TRBV18 and TRBJ1-5 provide the parts outside the CDR3, is NAGVMQNPRHLVRRRGQEARLRCSPMKGHSHVYWYRQLPEEGLKFMVYLQKENIIDESGMPKERFSAEFPKEGPSILRIQQVVRGDSAAYFCASSWGQAANQPQHFGDGTRLSIL.

This clonotype was recorded a few times. This rearrangement joins TRBV6-5 to TRBJ2-6; D not certain. Trimming shortened V by 6 bases and J by 0 bases, and 9 bases separated the two germline ends. The CDR3 is 15 residues long. The V gene's germline CDR1 is MNHEY and CDR2 SVGAGI. The CDR3 region is CASRSGASGANVLTF. The DNA for the CDR3 is TGTGCCAGCAGGTCTGGCGCCTCTGGGGCCAACGTCCTGACTTTC.